Sequencing of this T cell receptor beta chain was carried out in a study of T-cell reconstitution after alpha-beta-depleted transplantation in children listed by TCRdb under 2016. In terms of the full investigation: Using TCR repertoire profiling, the study followed T-cell immune reconstitution in a quantitative way in children after TCRalphabeta/CD19-depleted allogeneic hematopoietic cell transplantation. Study-wide conclusions, independent of this receptor: About two months after transplant, the apparently early recovery of alphabetaT-cell counts reportedly depended on just several hundred clones that had expanded rapidly and came from non-depleted graft cells. Over subsequent months, a decline in hyperexpanded clone frequencies was noted, and after one year, T-cell counts and TCRbeta diversity were mostly ascribed to newly produced T cells. In some patients, the high TCRbeta diversity seen at day 60 was put down to recipient T cells and intrathymic progenitors that had survived conditioning.

The V end gives up 4 bases and the J end 6 bases, leaving 6 bases in the junction not matched to a gene. CDR1 SGDLS and CDR2 YYNGEE are derived from the germline V gene. The CDR3 sequence holds 16 residues, the cysteine and phenylalanine included. The DNA shown is the 48-base CDR3, in frame from base 1. Preparation of the library involved PCR. For sequencing, an Illumina HiSeq 2500 was employed. To normalize quantification of the TCRbeta repertoire, the TCR libraries were built with molecular barcoding that relied on unique molecular identifiers. TCRdb redid the processing of the public reads, applying fastp at Q25 and MiXCR, and retained in-frame beta chains. Each entry merges the rows of one CDR3 protein and shows their most common DNA and genes. Within this sample are fewer than 550,000 distinct CDR3 sequences, with about an eighth of them counted one time only. The top ten clonotypes cover 14% of the sample.

Regarding this clonotype: No cognate antigen has been identified for it. No per-base quality is available; no much larger clone lies one base away.

This specimen's treatment or condition label, interpreted: allogeneic hematopoietic cell transplantation with graft depleted of TCRalphabeta T cells and CD19 B cells. TCRalphabeta/CD19-depleted allogeneic hematopoietic cell grafts were given to the transplant recipients, all of whom were children. Sequenced material: PBMCs, mostly from graft donor cells, taken 180 days after TCRalphabeta/CD19-depleted stem cell transplant. The sequence came from a female patient aged 2 to 10 who had a stem cell transplant for aplastic anemia, so the T cells may come from the graft donor. The rearranged chain carries TRBV9 and TRBJ2-2; 13 bases in between match TRBD2. The CDR3 reads CASSFGLAGAAGELFF. The nucleotide sequence reads TGTGCCAGCAGCTTCGGACTAGCGGGAGCGGCCGGGGAGCTGTTTTTT.